This TCR beta chain was obtained from a study of technical replicates of blood from a handful of donors. The V and J ends lost 2 bases and 2 bases respectively, with 10 bases between them. The germline V gene encodes CDR1 SGHAT and CDR2 FQNNGV. The CDR3 consists of 14 residues. Method: immunoSEQ multiplex PCR; TCRdb's copy keeps in-frame clones and lacks some. In the table there are tens of thousands of clones, around 94% of which are singletons. The source is a human donor in good health. Source material: T cells isolated from PBMCs. The chain uses TRBV11-2 and TRBJ2-7, with D tentatively TRBD2 (5 bases). The CDR3 coding sequence is TGTGCCAGCAGCTTAACGGGAACCACCTACGAGCAGTACTTC. It codes for CASSLTGTTYEQYF.